This TCR beta chain comes out of a study of T cell repertoires in cytomegalovirus infection. Study at large: Recently described HLA-C-restricted plus well-studied HLA-B-restricted CMV epitopes were used. Public signatures in TCR beta pointed to CMV infection and matching HLA type. Study-level findings and limits: HLA-C-restricted, CMV-specific TCR beta clonotypes were dominant ex vivo.

TCRdb ran MiXCR on the reads and lists one entry per CDR3 protein. The repertoire includes some 500,000 distinct CDR3 sequences, about 39% of them detected once, and about half sits in the top ten. Trimming stripped 3 bases from V and 0 bases from J, with 12 bases between. CDR1 and CDR2 (germline): SGHTA, FQGNSA. This CDR3 spans 15 amino acids. This clonotype turned up a few times. The antigen is undetermined. The chain recombines TRBV7-2 with TRBJ2-7; D unclear. This receptor was taken from a human donor in good health (CMV status not recorded). Some clones in this sample may be carry-over from other donors' samples. This material consisted of cultured PBMCs, taken from culture after CMV antigen stimulation. In nucleotides, the CDR3 is TGTGCCAGCAGCTTCCACGGGCAGGCCTCCTACGAGCAGTACTTC. This translates into CASSFHGQASYEQYF.